One and the same sample provided the 9 T cell receptor beta chains below, sequenced in a study of shared clonotypes between healthy human individuals. CD45RO-negative cells were positively selected for CCR7, leaving out terminally differentiated effector memory CD45RA+ cells. Sequencing was performed with immunoSEQ multiplex PCR; in TCRdb, only in-frame clones are kept and a portion is missing. Seen here are almost 700,000 clones, around 90% observed once, and the top ten hold roughly 22%. Sequencing input: naive CD8+ T cells sorted from blood. The receptors derive from a man aged 25 to 45 in good health.

The chain is built from TRBV10-2 and TRBJ2-5, with TRBD1 as a possible D gene (5 bases). The V and J ends lost 8 bases and 5 bases respectively, with 12 bases between them. Germline loops: CDR1 WSHSY, CDR2 SAAADI. The CDR3 is made up of 12 amino acids. For the CDR3, the DNA is TGCGCCAGCGGGGCATCCTGGGAGACCCAGTACTTC. Translation: CASGASWETQYF.

This chain links TRBV7-9 with TRBJ2-7; the D gene could be TRBD1 or TRBD2 (5 bases each). The V end was cut by 1 base, the J end by 5 bases, with 15 bases between. CDR1 SEHNR and CDR2 FQNEAQ come from the germline V gene (reference sequence). The CDR3 is 15 residues long. CDR3 DNA: TGTGCCAGCAGCTTAGGGGACGCTTTCCCCGACGAGCAGTACTTC. Translating gives CASSLGDAFPDEQYF.

CDR3 in amino acids: CASSWVQVNTEAFF. In nucleotides, the CDR3 is TGTGCCAGCAGCTGGGTCCAAGTGAACACTGAAGCTTTCTTT. The chain links TRBV5-5 to TRBJ1-1; D remains unclear. Germline CDR1 is SGHKS and CDR2 is YYEKEE (reference sequence). The CDR3 contains 14 residues. The germline V and J ends were trimmed by 3 bases and 0 bases, with 9 bases remaining between them.

V is TRBV10-3 and J is TRBJ2-7, with D maybe TRBD1 (6 bases). The germline V and J ends were trimmed by 6 bases and 0 bases, with 9 bases remaining between them. The germline CDR1 and CDR2 sequences are ENHRY and SYGVKD. The CDR3 covers 13 residues. CDR3 coding DNA: TGTGCCATCAGCCGGGACAACTCCTACGAGCAGTACTTC. Amino acid sequence: CAISRDNSYEQYF.

V gene TRBV6-1 combines with J gene TRBJ2-7; the D gene is possibly TRBD1 (5 bases). Germline-derived CDR1 and CDR2 are MNHNS and SASEGT. The CDR3 is 18 residues long. Trimming left V 2 bases short and J 2 bases short, with 22 bases between. This CDR3 is CASSEPPTATNFPYEQYF. CDR3 in DNA: TGTGCCAGCAGTGAACCTCCGACAGCGACGAACTTTCCCTACGAGCAGTACTTC.

This clone was observed once. This chain connects TRBV25-1 to TRBJ2-7; 9 nucleotides line up with TRBD1. There are 13 residues in the CDR3. From germline, CDR1 is MGHDK and CDR2 SYGVNS. The V gene end was trimmed by 5 bases and the J gene end by 4 bases; junction bases not matched to a gene: 3. CDR3 nucleotide sequence: TGTGCCAGCAGTCCCGGGACAGGGTACGAGCAGTACTTC. Translation gives CASSPGTGYEQYF.

The chain combines TRBV7-8 with TRBJ2-2; a possible D gene is TRBD1 (6 bases). CDR1 is SGHVS and CDR2 is FQNEAQ in the germline V gene. The CDR3 is 13 residues long. The V end was cut by 7 bases, the J end by 2 bases, with 8 bases between. The CDR3 bases are TGTGCCAGCAACAGGGCAAACACCGGGGAGCTGTTTTTT. It translates to CASNRANTGELFF.

The chain links TRBV5-1 to TRBJ1-2, with TRBD1 as a possible D gene (6 bases). This CDR3 has 15 residues. Germline assignment: CDR1 SGHRS and CDR2 YFSETQ. Between the trimmed V and J ends, which lost 4 bases and 4 bases, there was a span of 17 bases. The CDR3 DNA sequence: TGCGCCAGCAGCGTACTACAGGGATATACCTATGGCTACACCTTC. As protein: CASSVLQGYTYGYTF. The complete variable domain, with remaining parts taken from reference TRBV5-1 and TRBJ1-2, reads KAGVTQTPRYLIKTRGQQVTLSCSPISGHRSVSWYQQTPGQGLQFLFEYFSETQRNKGNFPGRFSGRQFSNSRSEMNVSTLELGDSALYLCASSVLQGYTYGYTFGSGTRLTVV.

The chain is built from TRBV7-2 and TRBJ1-4, with TRBD1 matching 7 bases. Per the germline V gene, CDR1 is SGHTA and CDR2 is FQGNSA. Trimming at V came to 4 bases and at J to 7 bases, leaving 12 bases not matched to a gene. CDR3 size: 16 residues. In DNA form, the CDR3 reads TGTGCCAGCAGCTACCCGCAGACAGGGCGGATTGAAAAACTGTTTTTT. Its translation is CASSYPQTGRIEKLFF.